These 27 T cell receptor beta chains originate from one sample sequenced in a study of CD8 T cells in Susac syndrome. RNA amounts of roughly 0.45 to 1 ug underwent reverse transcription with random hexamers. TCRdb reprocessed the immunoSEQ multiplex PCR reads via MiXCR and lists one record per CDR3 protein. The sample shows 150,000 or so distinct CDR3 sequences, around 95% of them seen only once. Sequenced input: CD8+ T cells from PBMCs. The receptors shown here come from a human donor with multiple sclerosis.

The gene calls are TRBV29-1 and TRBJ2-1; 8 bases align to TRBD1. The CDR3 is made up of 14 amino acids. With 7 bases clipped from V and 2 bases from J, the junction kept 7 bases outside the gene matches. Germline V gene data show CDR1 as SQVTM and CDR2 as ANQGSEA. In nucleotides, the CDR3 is TGCAGCGGAAGGTACAGGGGGGCCTACAATGAGCAGTTCTTC. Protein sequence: CSGRYRGAYNEQFF.

The chain's CDR3 is CSAETSGEDTQYF. CDR3 in DNA: TGCAGTGCCGAGACTAGCGGGGAGGATACGCAGTATTTT. The gene calls are TRBV20-1 and TRBJ2-3, with 11 bases that match TRBD2. Per germline, CDR1 DFQATT and CDR2 SNEGSKA (reference sequence). The J segment lost 6 bases and the V segment lost 6 bases, leaving 5 bases of the junction unmatched. The CDR3 is 13 amino acids.

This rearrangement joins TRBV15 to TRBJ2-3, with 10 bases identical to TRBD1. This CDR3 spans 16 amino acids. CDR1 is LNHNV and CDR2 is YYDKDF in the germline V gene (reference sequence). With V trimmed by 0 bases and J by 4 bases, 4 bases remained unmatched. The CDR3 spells CATSRDRTGGPDTQYF. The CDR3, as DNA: TGTGCCACCAGCAGAGATCGGACAGGGGGGCCAGATACGCAGTATTTT.

CDR3: CATSRDRDTEAFF. The DNA of the CDR3 is TGTGCCACCAGCAGAGATAGAGACACTGAAGCTTTCTTT. V gene TRBV15 combines with J gene TRBJ1-1, with D hard to call. CDR1 and CDR2 (germline): LNHNV, YYDKDF (reference sequence). This CDR3 contains 13 residues. V was pared by 0 bases and J by 3 bases, with 5 bases between.

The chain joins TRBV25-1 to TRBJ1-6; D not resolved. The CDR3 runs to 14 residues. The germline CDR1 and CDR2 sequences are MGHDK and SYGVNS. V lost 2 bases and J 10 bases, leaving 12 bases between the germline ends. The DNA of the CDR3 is TGTGCCAGCAGTGAAGGACGTGCCCGGTCACCCCTCCACTTT. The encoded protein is CASSEGRARSPLHF.

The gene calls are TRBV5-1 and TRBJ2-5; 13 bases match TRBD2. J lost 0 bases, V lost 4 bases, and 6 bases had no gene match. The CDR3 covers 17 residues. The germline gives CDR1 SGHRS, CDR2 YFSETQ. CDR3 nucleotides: TGCGCCAGCAGCCTGGGACTAGCGGGGATGAACCAAGAGACCCAGTACTTC. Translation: CASSLGLAGMNQETQYF.

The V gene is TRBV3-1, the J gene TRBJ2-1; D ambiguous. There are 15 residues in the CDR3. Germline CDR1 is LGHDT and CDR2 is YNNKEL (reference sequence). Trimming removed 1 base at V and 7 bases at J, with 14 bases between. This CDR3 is CASSQVWLHTNEQFF. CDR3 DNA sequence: TGTGCCAGCAGCCAAGTTTGGCTTCATACGAATGAGCAGTTCTTC.

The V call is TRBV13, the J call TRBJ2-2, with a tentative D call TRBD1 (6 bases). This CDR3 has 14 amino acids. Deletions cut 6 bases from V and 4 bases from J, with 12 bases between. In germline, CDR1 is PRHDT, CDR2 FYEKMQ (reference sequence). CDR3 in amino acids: CASRPQGLTGELFF. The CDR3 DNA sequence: TGTGCCAGCAGGCCCCAGGGGCTCACCGGGGAGCTGTTTTTT.

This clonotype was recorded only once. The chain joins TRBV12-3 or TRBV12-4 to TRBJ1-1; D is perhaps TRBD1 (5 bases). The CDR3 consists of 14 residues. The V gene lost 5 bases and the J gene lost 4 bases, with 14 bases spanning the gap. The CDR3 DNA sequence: TGTGCCAGCAGTCCCGGGACGGCTTCCACTGAAGCTTTCTTT. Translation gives CASSPGTASTEAFF.

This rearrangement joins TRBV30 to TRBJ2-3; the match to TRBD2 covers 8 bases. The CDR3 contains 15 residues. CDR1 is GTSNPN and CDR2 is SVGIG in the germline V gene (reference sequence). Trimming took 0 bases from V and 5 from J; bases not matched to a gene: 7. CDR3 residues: CAWSVGAGAGDTQYF. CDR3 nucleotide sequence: TGTGCCTGGAGTGTCGGAGCGGGGGCGGGAGATACGCAGTATTTT.

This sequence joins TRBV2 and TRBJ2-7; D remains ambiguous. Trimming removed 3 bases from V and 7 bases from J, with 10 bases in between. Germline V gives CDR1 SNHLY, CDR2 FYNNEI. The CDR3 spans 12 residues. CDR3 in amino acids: CASSELRTEQYV. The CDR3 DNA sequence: TGTGCCAGCAGTGAGTTGAGAACAGAGCAGTACGTC.

CDR3 nucleotides: TGTGCCAGCAGTTTCGGGCCTTCCACCTACGAGCAGTACGTC. Its protein is CASSFGPSTYEQYV. The gene calls are TRBV27 and TRBJ2-7; D unresolved. Germline V CDR1 and CDR2: MNHEY, SMNVEV (reference sequence). Trimming took off 3 bases at V and 2 bases at J, with 11 bases between the two ends. This CDR3 has 14 amino acids.

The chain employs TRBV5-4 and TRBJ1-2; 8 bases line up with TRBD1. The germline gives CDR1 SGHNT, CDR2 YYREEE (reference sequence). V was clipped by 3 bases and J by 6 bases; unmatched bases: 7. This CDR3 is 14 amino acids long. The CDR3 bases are TGTGCCAGCAGCTCGGACTCACAGGGGGATGGCTACACCTTC. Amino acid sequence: CASSSDSQGDGYTF.

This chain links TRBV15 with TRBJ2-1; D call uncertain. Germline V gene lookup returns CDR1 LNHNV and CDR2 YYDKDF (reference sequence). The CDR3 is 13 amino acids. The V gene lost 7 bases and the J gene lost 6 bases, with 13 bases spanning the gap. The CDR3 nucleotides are TGTGCCACCACGCAAAAGGACGGCAATGAGCAGTTCTTC. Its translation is CATTQKDGNEQFF.

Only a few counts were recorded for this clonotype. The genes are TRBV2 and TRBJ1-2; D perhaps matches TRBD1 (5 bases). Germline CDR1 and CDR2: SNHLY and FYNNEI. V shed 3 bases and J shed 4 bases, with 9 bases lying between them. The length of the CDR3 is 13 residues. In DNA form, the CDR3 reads TGTGCCAGCAGTGACAGGGCGGGCTATGGCTACACCTTC. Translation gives CASSDRAGYGYTF.

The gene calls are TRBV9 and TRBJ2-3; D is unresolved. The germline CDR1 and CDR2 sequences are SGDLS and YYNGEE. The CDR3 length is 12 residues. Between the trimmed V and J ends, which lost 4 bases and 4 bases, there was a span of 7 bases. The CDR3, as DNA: TGTGCCAGCAGCCCCTTCCCAGATACGCAGTATTTT. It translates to CASSPFPDTQYF.

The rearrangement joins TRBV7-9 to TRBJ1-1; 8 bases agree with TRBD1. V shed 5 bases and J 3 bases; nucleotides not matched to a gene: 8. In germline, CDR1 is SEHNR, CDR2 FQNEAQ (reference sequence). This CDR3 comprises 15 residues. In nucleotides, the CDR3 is TGTGCCAGCAGCCCACTACAGGGGGGGGACACTGAAGCTTTCTTT. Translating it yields CASSPLQGGDTEAFF.

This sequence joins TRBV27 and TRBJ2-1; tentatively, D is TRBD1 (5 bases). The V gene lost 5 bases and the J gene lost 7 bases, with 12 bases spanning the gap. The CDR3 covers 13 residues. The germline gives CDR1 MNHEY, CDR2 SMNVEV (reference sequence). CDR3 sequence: CASSRPSGNEQFF. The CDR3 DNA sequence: TGTGCCAGCAGTAGACCCTCAGGGAATGAGCAGTTCTTC.

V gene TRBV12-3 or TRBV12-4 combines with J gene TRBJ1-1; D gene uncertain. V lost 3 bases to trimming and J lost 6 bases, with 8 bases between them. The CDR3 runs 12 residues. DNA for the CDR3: TGTGCCAGCAGTTTTATGGCCCCTGAAGCTTTCTTT. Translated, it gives CASSFMAPEAFF.

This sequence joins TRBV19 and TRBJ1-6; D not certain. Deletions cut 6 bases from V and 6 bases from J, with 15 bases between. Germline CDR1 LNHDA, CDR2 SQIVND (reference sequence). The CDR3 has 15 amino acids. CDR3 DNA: TGTGCCAGTAGCCCCGACCCGGGTGGTAATTCACCCCTCCACTTT. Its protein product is CASSPDPGGNSPLHF.

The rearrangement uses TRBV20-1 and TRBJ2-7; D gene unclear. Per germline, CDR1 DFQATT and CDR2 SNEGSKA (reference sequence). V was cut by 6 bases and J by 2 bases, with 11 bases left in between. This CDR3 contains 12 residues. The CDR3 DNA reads TGCAGTGCCCAACCTACCACCTACGAGCAGTACTTC. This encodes CSAQPTTYEQYF.

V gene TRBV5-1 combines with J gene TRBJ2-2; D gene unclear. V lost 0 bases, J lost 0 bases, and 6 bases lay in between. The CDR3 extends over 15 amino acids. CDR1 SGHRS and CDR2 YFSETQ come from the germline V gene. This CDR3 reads CASSLGWSNTGELFF. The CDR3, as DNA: TGCGCCAGCAGCTTGGGGTGGTCGAACACCGGGGAGCTGTTTTTT.

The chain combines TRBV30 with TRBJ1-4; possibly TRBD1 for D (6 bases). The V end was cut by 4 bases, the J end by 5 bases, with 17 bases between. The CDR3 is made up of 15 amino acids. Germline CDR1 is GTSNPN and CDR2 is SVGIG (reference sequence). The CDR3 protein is CAWKIYRENNEKLFF. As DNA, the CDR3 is TGTGCCTGGAAAATATACAGGGAGAACAATGAAAAACTGTTTTTT.

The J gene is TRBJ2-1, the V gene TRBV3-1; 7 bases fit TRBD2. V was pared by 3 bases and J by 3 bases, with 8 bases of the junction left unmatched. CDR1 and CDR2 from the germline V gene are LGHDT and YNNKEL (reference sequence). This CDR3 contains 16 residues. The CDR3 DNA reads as TGTGCCAGCAGCCATGGAGCGGGACCGGTCTACAATGAGCAGTTCTTC. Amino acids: CASSHGAGPVYNEQFF.

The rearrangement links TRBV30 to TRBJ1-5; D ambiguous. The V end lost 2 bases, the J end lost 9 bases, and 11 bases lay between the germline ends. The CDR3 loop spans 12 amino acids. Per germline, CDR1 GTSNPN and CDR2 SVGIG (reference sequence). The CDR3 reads CAWSYPFAPQHF. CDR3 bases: TGTGCCTGGAGTTACCCGTTTGCGCCCCAGCATTTT.

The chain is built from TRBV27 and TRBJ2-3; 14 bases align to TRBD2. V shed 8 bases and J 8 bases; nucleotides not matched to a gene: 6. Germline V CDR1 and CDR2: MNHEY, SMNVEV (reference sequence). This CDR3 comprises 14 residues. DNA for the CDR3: TGTGCCAGCCGACTAGCGGGGGGGCCCGGTACGCAGTATTTT. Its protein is CASRLAGGPGTQYF.

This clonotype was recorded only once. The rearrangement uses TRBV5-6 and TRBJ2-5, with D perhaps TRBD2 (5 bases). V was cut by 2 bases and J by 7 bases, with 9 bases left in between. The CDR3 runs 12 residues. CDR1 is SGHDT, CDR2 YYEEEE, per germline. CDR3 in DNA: TGTGCCAGCAGCTTAGGACGGGGGACCCAGTACTTC. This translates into CASSLGRGTQYF.